The rows below give T cell receptor beta chains drawn from one sample of a study of blood T cell repertoires in COVID-19. Some clones are missing from TCRdb's copy, which holds only in-frame ones; the method was immunoSEQ multiplex PCR. The table has roughly 200,000 clones, 70% to 90% seen once. The sample comprised peripheral blood. The receptor set was obtained from a human donor with active or convalescent COVID-19. The donor label of this sample is uncertain. Both conserved end residues are part of each CDR3. A D gene is named only where the DNA matches it firmly. Clone size is stated in some rows and not others, as once, few, many or a class when expanded.

CDR3 length: 13
D gene: NA
clone size: NA
J gene: TRBJ1-3
V gene: TRBV5-1
CDR3 DNA: TGCGCCAGCAGCTTGGCAGGAAGCGGCACCATATATTTT
CDR3 protein: CASSLAGSGTIYF

CDR3 length: 10
D gene: NA
clone size: NA
J gene: TRBJ1-2
V gene: TRBV29-1
CDR3 DNA: TGCAGCGCTGTTATCTATGGCTACACCTTC
CDR3 protein: CSAVIYGYTF

CDR3 length: 15
D gene: TRBD1
clone size: NA
J gene: TRBJ2-3
V gene: TRBV5-1
CDR3 DNA: TGCGCCAGCAGCCGGACAGGGGAGCTGTCAGATACGCAGTATTTT
CDR3 protein: CASSRTGELSDTQYF

CDR3 length: 17
D gene: NA
clone size: NA
J gene: TRBJ1-1
V gene: TRBV28
CDR3 DNA: TGTGCCACCTACCCCTTGTGGGGGGAAGGAAGGGACACTGAAGCTTTCTTT
CDR3 protein: CATYPLWGEGRDTEAFF

CDR3 length: 15
D gene: NA
clone size: once
J gene: TRBJ2-2
V gene: TRBV7-3
CDR3 DNA: TGTGCCAGCAGCCCTTTAGTGGGGGGCACCGGGGAGCTGTTTTTT
CDR3 protein: CASSPLVGGTGELFF

CDR3 length: 20
D gene: TRBD1
clone size: NA
J gene: TRBJ2-1
V gene: TRBV2
CDR3 DNA: TGTGCCAGCAGTGAGAGGTCAGGGGGCGCGAGAAGGGCCGGCGACAATGAGCAGTTCTTC
CDR3 protein: CASSERSGGARRAGDNEQFF

CDR3 length: 13
D gene: NA
clone size: NA
J gene: TRBJ1-4
V gene: TRBV29-1
CDR3 DNA: TGCAGCGCCGAGAACAGTAGTAATGAAAAACTGTTTTTT
CDR3 protein: CSAENSSNEKLFF

CDR3 length: 15
D gene: TRBD2
clone size: once
J gene: TRBJ2-7
V gene: TRBV7-2
CDR3 DNA: TGTGCCAGCAGCCCGCGGACTAGCGGGGGCTACGAGCAGTACTTC
CDR3 protein: CASSPRTSGGYEQYF

CDR3 length: 16
D gene: TRBD1
clone size: NA
J gene: TRBJ2-3
V gene: TRBV5-1
CDR3 DNA: TGCGCCAGCAGCTTGGGAGGACAGGGAAGCACAGATACGCAGTATTTT
CDR3 protein: CASSLGGQGSTDTQYF

CDR3 length: 15
D gene: NA
clone size: NA
J gene: TRBJ2-2
V gene: TRBV27
CDR3 DNA: TGTGCCAGCAGTTCCATGGGGAGGGGGTTTAGGGAGTTGTTTTTT
CDR3 protein: CASSSMGRGFRELFF

CDR3 length: 16
D gene: NA
clone size: NA
J gene: TRBJ1-5
V gene: TRBV18
CDR3 DNA: TGTGCCAGCTCCGCCGTGACTGTAAATAGCAATCAGCCCCAGCATTTT
CDR3 protein: CASSAVTVNSNQPQHF